The 24 T cell receptor beta chains below were found in one sample sequenced in a study of blood T cells in healthy people across ages. Alongside a J-beta primer mix, a sample-barcoded 5' primer served in a second PCR lasting about 7 to 11 cycles. TCRdb itself ran the 5' RACE reads through MiXCR, one entry per CDR3 protein. The data contain about 780,000 distinct CDR3 sequences, 20% to 30% of them singletons. This same sample was also part of a study on T cells of mothers and their children.

Specimen: blood. The receptor source for this set is a boy younger than 18 in good health.

This clonotype was counted only a few times. This chain joins TRBV7-8 and TRBJ2-7; 8 bases are a match to TRBD2. V lost 8 bases and J lost 3; bases outside the gene matches: 15. Germline V lookup: CDR1 SGHVS, CDR2 FQNEAQ. The CDR3 is made up of 16 amino acids. CDR3 coding DNA: TGTGCCAGCGTCGGGGAAGAAGCGGGAGACTTCTACGAGCAGTACTTC. Its protein is CASVGEEAGDFYEQYF.

This rearrangement joins TRBV10-3 to TRBJ1-2; 9 bases align to TRBD1. This CDR3 region has 13 residues. Per the germline V gene, CDR1 is ENHRY and CDR2 is SYGVKD. Trimming removed 8 bases from V and 8 bases from J; junction bases left unmatched: 9. The CDR3 DNA reads as TGTGCCATCGGCGCTCGGGACAGGGACGGCTACACCTTC. Protein: CAIGARDRDGYTF.

The chain is built from TRBV25-1 and TRBJ2-7; possible D gene TRBD1, 5 bases. Germline V lookup: CDR1 MGHDK, CDR2 SYGVNS. V gave up 7 bases and J gave up 0 bases, with 13 bases separating them. This CDR3 has 14 amino acids. The CDR3 nucleotides are TGTGCCAGCATCCCTCAGGGCTCCTCCTACGAGCAGTACTTC. Its translation is CASIPQGSSYEQYF.

The J gene is TRBJ2-5, the V gene TRBV13, with D uncertain. The better agreement between TRBJ2-7 and the DNA end casts doubt on the J call. The CDR3 consists of 15 residues. Germline-derived CDR1 and CDR2 are PRHDT and FYEKMQ (reference sequence). CDR3 sequence: CASSLGAQSNYEQYF. CDR3 DNA: TGTGCCAGCAGCTTAGGGGCACAAAGTAACTACGAGCAGTACTTC.

The chain employs TRBV14 and TRBJ2-3; the D call may be TRBD1 or TRBD2 (5 bases each). Germline loops: CDR1 SGHDN, CDR2 FVKESK. V lost 4 bases and J lost 6, with 20 bases in between. The CDR3 loop spans 16 amino acids. Here the CDR3 DNA reads TGTGCCAGCAGCCCGACGGGGCATCGTTCAATGGATACGCAGTATTTT. The encoded protein is CASSPTGHRSMDTQYF.

The CDR3, as DNA: TGTGCCAGCGTTGCCCCCCGCAGGACCTCCTACAATGAGCAGTTCTTC. Translated, it gives CASVAPRRTSYNEQFF. The chain uses TRBV28 and TRBJ2-1; D unclear. This CDR3 is 16 amino acids long. CDR1 is MDHEN, CDR2 SYDVKM, per germline. The V end lost 8 bases, the J end lost 0 bases, and 17 bases lay between the germline ends.

V gene TRBV6-1 combines with J gene TRBJ1-6; TRBD1 agrees at 7 bases. Germline V gene lookup returns CDR1 MNHNS and CDR2 SASEGT. The CDR3 is made up of 13 amino acids. Unmatched junction bases numbered 6, after V lost 6 bases and J lost 10 bases. CDR3: CASSELRGSPLHF. Written as DNA, the CDR3 is TGTGCCAGCAGCGAACTCAGGGGGTCACCCCTCCACTTT.

This clonotype is labeled medium-sized. The J gene is TRBJ2-3, the V gene TRBV28; D gene ambiguous. Trimming left V 1 base short and J 2 bases short, with 10 bases between. Germline lookup yields CDR1 MDHEN and CDR2 SYDVKM. The CDR3 runs to 15 residues. CDR3: CASSLFWDSTDTQYF. The CDR3, as DNA: TGTGCCAGCAGTTTATTCTGGGATTCCACAGATACGCAGTATTTT.

The chain combines TRBV5-1 with TRBJ2-1, with 8 bases lining up with TRBD2. The J segment lost 0 bases and the V segment lost 1 base, leaving 6 bases of the junction unmatched. The CDR3 has 17 residues. Germline V gene sequence: CDR1 SGHRS, CDR2 YFSETQ. CDR3 DNA: TGCGCCAGCAGCTTGCAGGCGGGGGGTAGCTCCTACAATGAGCAGTTCTTC. It codes for CASSLQAGGSSYNEQFF.

This clonotype appeared a few times. V gene TRBV12-3 or TRBV12-4 combines with J gene TRBJ2-5, with 7 bases that match TRBD1. Trimming removed 5 bases from V and 5 bases from J; junction bases left unmatched: 8. The CDR3 is 14 amino acids. CDR3 coding DNA: TGTGCCAGCAGTCGACAGGGTGGTGTGGAGACCCAGTACTTC. Translation: CASSRQGGVETQYF.

J is TRBJ2-5 and V is TRBV20-1, with TRBD1 matching 8 bases. The J call may be incorrect, as the DNA end agrees better with TRBJ2-7. CDR1 and CDR2 (germline): DFQATT, SNEGSKA (reference sequence). The CDR3 contains 15 residues. DNA of the CDR3: TGCAGTGCTAGTTCAACCAGGGGGCAAGGGTACGAGCAGTACTTC. Translated: CSASSTRGQGYEQYF.

This clonotype was counted many times. This sequence joins TRBV5-1 and TRBJ1-1; no definite D call. CDR1 is SGHRS and CDR2 is YFSETQ in the germline V gene. V was cut by 1 base and J by 5 bases, with 21 bases left in between. This CDR3 region has 17 residues. CDR3 bases: TGCGCCAGCAGCTTGCTAGGGAGAGGGAACACTGGGACTGAAGCTTTCTTT. It yields the protein CASSLLGRGNTGTEAFF.

The genes are TRBV20-1 and TRBJ1-2, with TRBD1 identical over 9 bases. Germline CDR1 is DFQATT and CDR2 is SNEGSKA (reference sequence). Trimming cost V 6 bases and J 8 bases; bases outside gene matches: 7. CDR3 length: 12 residues. CDR3 DNA sequence: TGCAGTGCGACCAAACAGGGGGCCGGCTACACCTTC. It is translated as CSATKQGAGYTF.

The chain recombines TRBV5-5 with TRBJ2-7; D is possibly TRBD2 (5 bases). CDR1 SGHKS and CDR2 YYEKEE come from the germline V gene (reference sequence). There are 13 residues in the CDR3. V dropped 1 base and J dropped 5 bases, with 10 bases sitting between them. CDR3 residues: CASSLTPGNEQYF. The CDR3 bases are TGTGCCAGCAGCTTGACACCGGGGAACGAGCAGTACTTC. Supplemented by reference TRBV5-5 and TRBJ2-7, the full variable domain reads DAGVTQSPTHLIKTRGQQVTLRCSPISGHKSVSWYQQVLGQGPQFIFQYYEKEERGRGNFPDRFSARQFPNYSSELNVNALLLGDSALYLCASSLTPGNEQYFGPGTRLTVT.

This clonotype was found a few times. The V call is TRBV11-2, the J call TRBJ2-2; TRBD2 matches at 16 bases. Losses at the gene ends were 4 bases for V and 4 bases for J; bases not matched to a gene: 12. The CDR3 is 20 residues long. CDR1 and CDR2 (germline): SGHAT, FQNNGV. Here the CDR3 reads CASSSNPGLAGGRATGELFF. The CDR3 DNA follows: TGTGCCAGCAGCTCTAACCCGGGACTAGCGGGGGGGCGTGCCACCGGGGAGCTGTTTTTT.

The rearrangement uses TRBV6-5 and TRBJ2-1, with 8 bases matching TRBD1. This CDR3 is built from 15 residues. Germline V gene lookup returns CDR1 MNHEY and CDR2 SVGAGI. The V and J ends lost 6 bases and 7 bases, in that order; junction bases with no gene match: 11. This CDR3 reads CASSVDRGWRNEQFF. In DNA, the CDR3 is TGTGCCAGCAGCGTAGACAGGGGCTGGAGGAATGAGCAGTTCTTC.

This clonotype has a handful of counts. The V and J genes are TRBV5-1 and TRBJ2-7; possibly TRBD1 for D (6 bases). The CDR3 has 17 amino acids. Germline-derived CDR1 and CDR2 are SGHRS and YFSETQ. V lost 4 bases and J 2 bases, leaving 22 bases between the germline ends. The CDR3 bases are TGCGCCAGCAGCCCCGGTTATCAGGGGCACCTTACCTACGAGCAGTACTTC. Its protein product is CASSPGYQGHLTYEQYF.

CDR3 sequence (DNA): TGCAGTGCTAGAGTTCAGGGCCTTGGCTATGGCTACACCTTC. It specifies CSARVQGLGYGYTF. The J gene is TRBJ1-2, the V gene TRBV20-1; TRBD1 might be the D (5 bases). Germline CDR1 DFQATT, CDR2 SNEGSKA (reference sequence). CDR3 length: 14 amino acids. V lost 1 base and J lost 4, with 13 bases in between.

This clonotype has a handful of counts. This chain uses TRBV12-3 or TRBV12-4 with TRBJ2-1; D gene uncertain. Judging by the DNA end, TRBJ2-7 fits better; the J call may be wrong. The CDR3 is made up of 13 amino acids. CDR3 sequence reads: CASSFSLFNEQYF. The CDR3 region has the DNA TGTGCCAGCAGTTTTTCCCTCTTTAACGAGCAGTACTTC.

The gene calls are TRBV10-3 and TRBJ2-5; TRBD1 aligns across 7 bases. V lost 10 bases, J lost 3 bases, and 5 bases stayed unmatched. The V gene's germline CDR1 is ENHRY and CDR2 SYGVKD. This CDR3 spans 12 amino acids. The CDR3 DNA reads as TGTGCCACCAGGGGGTCGGAAGAGACCCAGTACTTC. Protein sequence: CATRGSEETQYF.

This clonotype was found a few times. The V call is TRBV5-1, the J call TRBJ2-3; D gene ambiguous. Germline CDR1 reads SGHRS; CDR2 reads YFSETQ. The germline V and J ends were trimmed by 3 bases and 0 bases, with 14 bases remaining between them. The CDR3 contains 16 residues. CDR3 region: CASSSRPATSTDTQYF. The CDR3 DNA follows: TGCGCCAGCAGCTCCCGCCCCGCTACTAGCACAGATACGCAGTATTTT. The full variable domain, in which reference TRBV5-1 and TRBJ2-3 provide the parts outside the CDR3, is KAGVTQTPRYLIKTRGQQVTLSCSPISGHRSVSWYQQTPGQGLQFLFEYFSETQRNKGNFPGRFSGRQFSNSRSEMNVSTLELGDSALYLCASSSRPATSTDTQYFGPGTRLTVL.

The chain has TRBV25-1 and TRBJ1-4; 7 positions agree with TRBD1. Germline V lookup: CDR1 MGHDK, CDR2 SYGVNS. This CDR3 spans 14 amino acids. J lost 7 bases, V lost 3 bases, and 5 bases had no gene match. CDR3 coding DNA: TGTGCCAGCAGTGACGACAGGGCGGCTGAAAAACTGTTTTTT. Its translation is CASSDDRAAEKLFF.

There are a few counts of this clonotype. The chain has TRBV10-2 and TRBJ2-3; 8 bases agree with TRBD1. This CDR3 has 13 amino acids. Germline V CDR1 and CDR2: WSHSY, SAAADI. Trimming cost V 10 bases and J 2 bases; bases outside gene matches: 5. CDR3 region: CATRTGPTDTQYF. In DNA, the CDR3 is TGCGCCACAAGGACAGGGCCCACAGATACGCAGTATTTT.

CDR3 loop: CASSFPLSEQYF. The CDR3 nucleotides are TGTGCCAGCAGTTTTCCACTATCCGAGCAGTACTTC. This chain uses TRBV28 with TRBJ2-7; D gene unclear. The V end lost 3 bases, the J end lost 6 bases, and 9 bases lay between the germline ends. CDR3 length: 12 amino acids. The V gene's germline CDR1 is MDHEN and CDR2 SYDVKM.